This note documents a single T cell receptor (beta chain) sequence. CDR3 length equals 16 residues. J was trimmed by 7 bases and V by 7 bases; bases with no gene match: 14. CDR1 is MDHEN and CDR2 is SYDVKM in the germline V gene. The data were taken from a study of cytotoxic CD8 clonotypes in ibrutinib-treated CLL. The table came from immunoSEQ multiplex PCR; TCRdb's copy has only in-frame clones and leaves some out. The profile shows roughly 150,000 clones, more than 75% of them singletons. The clonotype was recovered from a human donor with chronic lymphocytic leukemia. Sequenced material: PBMCs, taken after 24 months of ibrutinib treatment. The chain is built from TRBV28 and TRBJ1-5, with 9 bases matching TRBD1. CDR3 nucleotides: TGTGCCAGCACCCTGGGACAGGGAGTAGGGGTGCAGCCCCAGCATTTT. Translated, it gives CASTLGQGVGVQPQHF.